This T cell receptor (beta chain) was recovered during a study of beta chain features in type 1 diabetes. Overall study context: The patient and healthy donor groups were comparable for age, gender and cell yields.

The CDR3 loop spans 13 amino acids. The trim removed 5 bases at V and 9 bases at J, leaving 5 bases unmatched. From germline, CDR1 is SGHTA and CDR2 FQGNSA. Sequencing targeted expressed TCRB transcripts, as all isolated RNA had been reverse transcribed. Repertoires were generated with immunoSEQ multiplex PCR, while TCRdb's copy carries only in-frame clones and drops some. The sample has around 260,000 clones, roughly 21% seen once. The authors took one heparinised blood draw, averaging about 116 mL, from each donor. Using CD45RO/CCR7/CD25/CD127/CD95/CD27, CD4+ naive, central memory, regulatory and stem cell-like memory cells were sorted. Findings and limits, study-wide: cDNA-based sequencing might over-represent cells highly expressing TCR. Type 1 diabetes patients had moderately but significantly shorter TCRB CDR3s in all four CD4+ subsets.

Points on this clone: What it binds is unknown.

The specimen was naive CD4+ T cells from blood. This sequence joins TRBV7-2 and TRBJ2-1, with 9 bases that match TRBD1. The TCR sequence derives from a woman aged 40 to 50 with type 1 diabetes. The chain's CDR3 is CASSARQGGEQFF. CDR3 DNA: TGTGCCAGCAGCGCAAGACAGGGGGGTGAGCAGTTCTTC. Variable domain in full (rest from reference TRBV7-2 and TRBJ2-1): GAGVSQSPSNKVTEKGKDVELRCDPISGHTALYWYRQSLGQGLEFLIYFQGNSAPDKSGLPSDRFSAERTGGSVSTLTIQRTQQEDSAVYLCASSARQGGEQFFGPGTRLTVL.